This T cell receptor (beta chain) was retrieved from a study of blood T cell repertoires in COVID-19. The assay was immunoSEQ multiplex PCR, and TCRdb's table has in-frame clones only and misses some. The sample consists of almost 400,000 clones, 89% of them appearing once. V was shortened by 1 base and J by 0 bases, with 10 bases between the two germline ends. The CDR3 has 16 amino acids. CDR1 and CDR2 from the germline V gene are MGHRA and YSYEKL. Participants were aged 18 to 89 years, lived in roughly 25 US areas, and enrolled virtually. Participants reported their clinical history, and cohort assignment relied on those reports.

This sequence originates from a woman aged 25 to 39 who had recovered from COVID-19. The V and J genes are TRBV4-1 and TRBJ2-1; D perhaps matches TRBD1 (6 bases). Sequenced input: PBMCs or T cells enriched from blood (not recorded which). The chain's CDR3 is CASSQALQGSYNEQFF. The CDR3 region has the DNA TGCGCCAGCAGCCAAGCCCTACAGGGCTCCTACAATGAGCAGTTCTTC.